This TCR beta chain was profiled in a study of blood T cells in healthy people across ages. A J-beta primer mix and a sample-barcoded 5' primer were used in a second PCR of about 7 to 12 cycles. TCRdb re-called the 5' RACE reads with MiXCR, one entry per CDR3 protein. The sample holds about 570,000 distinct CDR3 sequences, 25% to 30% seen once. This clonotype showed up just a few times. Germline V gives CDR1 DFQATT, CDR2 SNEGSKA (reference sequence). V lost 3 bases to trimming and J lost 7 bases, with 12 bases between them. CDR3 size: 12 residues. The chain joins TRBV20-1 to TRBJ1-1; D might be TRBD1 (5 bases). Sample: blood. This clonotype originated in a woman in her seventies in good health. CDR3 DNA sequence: TGCAGTGCTAGTGGGGGTACCATTGAAGCTTTCTTT. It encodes CSASGGTIEAFF.